The 32 T cell receptor beta chains reported below all come from one sample, sequenced in a study of beta chain features in type 1 diabetes. Reverse transcribing all isolated RNA meant expressed TCRB transcripts were sequenced. Sequenced by immunoSEQ multiplex PCR; TCRdb stores in-frame clones only, minus some. The sample has about 900,000 clones, under 20% seen once. The sequenced sample was naive CD4+ T cells from blood. These receptors all stem from a woman between 18 and 29 years old in good health.

This chain's CDR3 is CASSLVSGSHYEQYF. For the CDR3, the DNA is TGTGCCAGCAGCTTAGTGTCGGGGTCCCATTACGAGCAGTACTTC. The rearrangement links TRBV7-2 to TRBJ2-7; D is perhaps TRBD2 (5 bases). Germline lookup yields CDR1 SGHTA and CDR2 FQGNSA. This CDR3 is 15 amino acids long. V was trimmed by 1 base and J by 4 bases, leaving 14 bases between them.

The chain couples TRBV18 to TRBJ2-1, with a tentative D call TRBD2 (5 bases). Germline assignment: CDR1 KGHSH and CDR2 LQKENI. Trimming pared 3 bases from V and 9 bases from J, leaving 12 bases between. The CDR3 extends over 13 amino acids. CDR3 in DNA: TGTGCCAGCTCACCCGGGGATTTTTCTGAGCAGTTCTTC. Encoded protein: CASSPGDFSEQFF.

This clone was recorded a few times. The genes are TRBV2 and TRBJ2-3; 8 bases map to TRBD1. There are 13 residues in the CDR3. The trim removed 8 bases at V and 3 bases at J, leaving 4 bases unmatched. Germline CDR1 is SNHLY and CDR2 is FYNNEI. DNA for the CDR3: TGTGCCAGCTCGGACAGGGCGACAGATACGCAGTATTTT. As protein: CASSDRATDTQYF.

The table lists this clone with a few counts. The CDR3 nucleotides read TGTGCCAGCAGCGTCGGGACAGGGAACTACGAGCAGTACTTC. It specifies CASSVGTGNYEQYF. The chain carries TRBV9 and TRBJ2-7; 9 bases fit TRBD1. The CDR3 consists of 14 residues. Germline trimming cut 2 bases from V and 3 bases from J; bases unmatched to any gene: 3. Germline CDR1 reads SGDLS; CDR2 reads YYNGEE.

The chain carries TRBV7-2 and TRBJ2-5; D is perhaps TRBD2 (5 bases). Trimming stripped 1 base from V and 7 bases from J, with 13 bases between. This CDR3 region has 14 residues. Germline CDR1 and CDR2: SGHTA and FQGNSA. Here the CDR3 DNA reads TGTGCCAGCAGCTTAGGGGAGTTGGTGGGGACCCAGTACTTC. The encoded protein is CASSLGELVGTQYF.

This clone came up a few times. The genes are TRBV6-5 and TRBJ1-2; unclear D gene. The length of the CDR3 is 14 residues. The germline V and J ends were trimmed by 6 bases and 4 bases, with 15 bases remaining between them. Germline assignment: CDR1 MNHEY and CDR2 SVGAGI. The CDR3 protein is CASRPARFGYGYTF. The CDR3 DNA follows: TGTGCCAGCAGACCAGCGCGTTTTGGCTATGGCTACACCTTC.

For the CDR3, the DNA is TGCGCCAGCAGCCAAGACTCGTGGCGGAACACCGGGGAGCTGTTTTTT. It specifies CASSQDSWRNTGELFF. The chain couples TRBV4-3 to TRBJ2-2; D gene unclear. The ends were cut back, 0 bases at V and 1 base at J, with 9 bases in the middle. Germline V gene lookup returns CDR1 LGHNA and CDR2 YSLEER. The CDR3 has 16 amino acids.

Concerning this clone: In the same sample, other DNA sequences code for this CDR3. The chain carries TRBV11-2 and TRBJ2-7, with D perhaps matching TRBD1 or TRBD2 (5 bases each). Germline lookup yields CDR1 SGHAT and CDR2 FQNNGV. V was shortened by 3 bases and J by 0 bases, with 6 bases between the two germline ends. The CDR3 spans 13 residues. CDR3 coding DNA: TGTGCCAGCAGCTTGGGACGCTCCTACGAGCAGTACTTC. Amino acids: CASSLGRSYEQYF.

This clone came up a few times. The rearrangement uses TRBV6-6 and TRBJ2-7, with D possibly TRBD1 on 5 matching bases. Germline V lookup: CDR1 MNHNY, CDR2 SVGAGI (reference sequence). Trimming removed 8 bases from V and 3 bases from J, with 17 bases in between. This CDR3 has 14 amino acids. This CDR3 is CASQDSPAGYEQYF. The CDR3 DNA reads as TGTGCCAGCCAAGACAGCCCAGCAGGCTACGAGCAGTACTTC.

To note about this clone: At the DNA level, this CDR3 is encoded by other sequences in the same sample as well. The chain employs TRBV2 and TRBJ1-5, with D unresolved. The CDR3 contains 14 residues. With 4 bases removed from V and 2 bases from J, the gap between germline ends came to 9 bases. Germline V gene lookup returns CDR1 SNHLY and CDR2 FYNNEI. CDR3 region: CASSVEGGNQPQHF. The CDR3 bases are TGTGCCAGCAGTGTAGAGGGAGGCAATCAGCCCCAGCATTTT.

This clone was observed a handful of times. Other DNA sequences within the sample encode an identical CDR3. This chain connects TRBV6-6 to TRBJ2-7, with D hard to call. The germline V gene encodes CDR1 MNHNY and CDR2 SVGAGI (reference sequence). Trimming stripped 6 bases from V and 1 base from J, with 10 bases between. The CDR3 is 13 amino acids. The CDR3 sequence is CASRSSGSYEQYF. The CDR3 bases are TGTGCCAGCAGGTCGTCAGGATCCTACGAGCAGTACTTC.

The rearrangement uses TRBV7-6 and TRBJ2-1, with D possibly TRBD1 on 5 matching bases. The CDR3 totals 15 residues. In germline, CDR1 is SGHVS, CDR2 FNYEAQ. V was cut by 1 base and J by 9 bases, with 16 bases left in between. The CDR3 bases are TGTGCCAGCAGCTTAGGGGGCCAGGATTTTGGTGAGCAGTTCTTC. Residues: CASSLGGQDFGEQFF.

The chain recombines TRBV5-1 with TRBJ2-5, with D tentatively TRBD1 (6 bases). V gave up 4 bases and J gave up 5 bases, with 15 bases separating them. Per germline, CDR1 SGHRS and CDR2 YFSETQ. The CDR3 contains 14 residues. CDR3 residues: CASSGTHKRETQYF. The CDR3 DNA follows: TGCGCCAGCAGCGGGACACACAAACGGGAGACCCAGTACTTC.

Regarding this clone: One end of the junction is discordant with germline, which a read error may explain. The chain joins TRBV6-5 to TRBJ1-1; D gene unclear. The CDR3 is 12 amino acids. CDR1 and CDR2 from the germline V gene are MNHEY and SVGAGI. DNA for the CDR3: TGTGCCAGCAGCCGTGCCGGACTGTTCCCCGTTTTT. Residues: CASSRAGLFPVF.

This clone was seen more than once but under ten times. J is TRBJ2-1 and V is TRBV4-3; TRBD2 matches 11 bases. The CDR3 contains 14 residues. Germline assignment: CDR1 LGHNA and CDR2 YSLEER. V lost 4 bases and J lost 10; bases outside the gene matches: 6. Here the CDR3 reads CASSPVIAGGEQFF. The CDR3 DNA follows: TGCGCCAGCAGCCCGGTAATAGCGGGAGGGGAGCAGTTCTTC.

The chain joins TRBV28 to TRBJ2-5; D call uncertain. Germline loops: CDR1 MDHEN, CDR2 SYDVKM. V shed 6 bases and J shed 2 bases, with 10 bases lying between them. The CDR3 length is 13 residues. CDR3 protein: CASSVGWQETQYF. Here the CDR3 DNA reads TGTGCCAGCAGCGTCGGGTGGCAAGAGACCCAGTACTTC.

V usage is TRBV18 and J usage is TRBJ1-1; D not resolved. CDR3 length: 12 residues. Germline-derived CDR1 and CDR2 are KGHSH and LQKENI. V lost 3 bases and J 8 bases, leaving 10 bases between the germline ends. Written as DNA, the CDR3 is TGTGCCAGCTCACCTAAGGCAGACGAAGCTTTCTTT. It yields the protein CASSPKADEAFF.

The V and J genes are TRBV6-5 and TRBJ2-7, with 12 bases that match TRBD1. CDR1 MNHEY and CDR2 SVGAGI come from the germline V gene. The CDR3 runs 14 residues. The V segment lost 7 bases and the J segment 4 bases; nucleotides outside the gene matches: 5. The CDR3 here is CASTRGQGAYEQYF. The CDR3 bases are TGTGCCAGCACCCGGGGACAGGGGGCATACGAGCAGTACTTC.

There are a few counts of this clone. The sample has other DNA sequences that encode this CDR3 too. This rearrangement joins TRBV7-6 to TRBJ2-3; TRBD1 might be the D (7 bases). Trimming cost V 5 bases and J 2 bases, with 11 bases left between them. This CDR3 is built from 14 residues. Germline V gives CDR1 SGHVS, CDR2 FNYEAQ. DNA of the CDR3: TGTGCCAGCAGCCCAGGGGGGTCCACAGATACGCAGTATTTT. Translated: CASSPGGSTDTQYF.

The rearrangement joins TRBV9 to TRBJ2-3; TRBD2 matches at 13 bases. With V trimmed by 3 bases and J by 0 bases, 4 bases remained unmatched. The CDR3 spans 17 residues. Germline assignment: CDR1 SGDLS and CDR2 YYNGEE. As DNA, the CDR3 is TGTGCCAGCAGCGCGGGACTAGCGGGGAGTAGCACAGATACGCAGTATTTT. Translation: CASSAGLAGSSTDTQYF.

The chain combines TRBV28 with TRBJ1-2; D gene unclear. Germline lookup yields CDR1 MDHEN and CDR2 SYDVKM. The germline V and J ends were trimmed by 2 bases and 3 bases, with 7 bases remaining between them. This CDR3 contains 13 residues. CDR3 sequence: CASSLGNYYGYTF. CDR3 DNA sequence: TGTGCCAGCAGTTTAGGAAACTACTATGGCTACACCTTC.

The rearrangement uses TRBV6-5 and TRBJ2-1, with D hard to call. CDR1 and CDR2 from the germline V gene are MNHEY and SVGAGI. Trimming took 2 bases from V and 8 from J, leaving 4 bases between them. CDR3 size: 11 residues. CDR3 sequence reads: CASSYRHEQFF. The CDR3 coding sequence is TGTGCCAGCAGTTACCGCCATGAGCAGTTCTTC.

This clone was seen a few times. J is TRBJ1-1 and V is TRBV4-2; D call uncertain. CDR1 LGHNA and CDR2 YNFKEQ come from the germline V gene. The CDR3 extends over 14 amino acids. Trimming pared 4 bases from V and 1 base from J, leaving 10 bases between. The DNA for the CDR3 is TGTGCCAGCAGCCCAACTCCGGGGAACACTGAAGCTTTCTTT. Amino acid sequence: CASSPTPGNTEAFF.

The V gene is TRBV6-5, the J gene TRBJ2-7; D not certain. Trimming cost V 6 bases and J 0 bases, with 9 bases left between them. Germline V gene data show CDR1 as MNHEY and CDR2 as SVGAGI. This CDR3 contains 13 residues. CDR3 sequence (DNA): TGTGCCAGCAGCCTAGGATACTCCTACGAGCAGTACTTC. Encoded protein: CASSLGYSYEQYF.

The chain employs TRBV20-1 and TRBJ2-7; D uncertain. Germline V gene lookup returns CDR1 DFQATT and CDR2 SNEGSKA (reference sequence). The CDR3 sequence is 11 residues long. The CDR3, as DNA: TGCAGCTCCTACGGTTCTGGCGAGCAGTACTTC. It is translated as CSSYGSGEQYF.

This chain joins TRBV7-2 and TRBJ2-5, with D maybe TRBD2 (5 bases). The V end was cut by 0 bases, the J end by 8 bases, with 13 bases between. The germline gives CDR1 SGHTA, CDR2 FQGNSA. The CDR3 consists of 14 residues. The CDR3 here is CASSLALSAATQYF. CDR3 DNA: TGTGCCAGCAGCTTAGCGCTGTCAGCGGCTACCCAGTACTTC.

The rearrangement uses TRBV19 and TRBJ2-4, with 9 bases identical to TRBD2. This CDR3 contains 19 residues. The germline gives CDR1 LNHDA, CDR2 SQIVND (reference sequence). Trimming took 3 bases from V and 4 from J; bases not matched to a gene: 16. The CDR3 protein is CASSIGLASSGMGKNIQYF. The CDR3, as DNA: TGTGCCAGTAGTATCGGTTTAGCGTCTAGCGGGATGGGGAAAAACATTCAGTACTTC.

The chain joins TRBV7-3 to TRBJ2-2, with TRBD1 identical over 7 bases. Trimming removed 5 bases from V and 6 bases from J; junction bases left unmatched: 9. This CDR3 is 15 amino acids long. The germline CDR1 and CDR2 sequences are SGHTA and FQGTGA. The CDR3 loop reads CASSPSTGLAGELFF. The CDR3 DNA follows: TGTGCCAGCAGCCCATCGACAGGGCTCGCCGGGGAGCTGTTTTTT.

This clone was seen more than once but under ten times. Additional DNA sequences in this sample encode the identical CDR3. This chain links TRBV10-3 with TRBJ2-3; D might be TRBD2 (6 bases). CDR3 length: 13 amino acids. V was trimmed by 6 bases and J by 2 bases, leaving 9 bases between them. Per germline, CDR1 ENHRY and CDR2 SYGVKD. This CDR3 is CAIRGGSTDTQYF. The CDR3 nucleotides are TGTGCCATCAGGGGGGGATCCACAGATACGCAGTATTTT.

The chain is built from TRBV29-1 and TRBJ1-1; no clear D gene. Germline CDR1 reads SQVTM; CDR2 reads ANQGSEA. Trimming shortened V by 5 bases and J by 3 bases, and 13 bases separated the two germline ends. CDR3 length: 13 amino acids. In nucleotides, the CDR3 is TGCAGCGTTAGGGTGGTGGTGGACACTGAAGCTTTCTTT. Translating it yields CSVRVVVDTEAFF.

The V and J genes are TRBV20-1 and TRBJ1-1; TRBD1 is a possible D gene (5 bases). The CDR3 loop spans 10 amino acids. Germline values: CDR1 DFQATT, CDR2 SNEGSKA (reference sequence). V gave up 7 bases and J gave up 8 bases, with 11 bases separating them. The CDR3 reads CSDRRAEAFF. CDR3 in DNA: TGCAGTGACCGCAGGGCCGAAGCTTTCTTT.

The chain couples TRBV5-1 to TRBJ2-7, with D tentatively TRBD1 (5 bases). The J call may be incorrect, as the DNA end agrees better with TRBJ2-1. Germline V gives CDR1 SGHRS, CDR2 YFSETQ. The CDR3 has 16 amino acids. For the CDR3, the DNA is TGCGCCAGCAGCTTGGAAGTGGCAGGGCCGTACAATGAGCAGTTCTTC. This gives the protein CASSLEVAGPYNEQFF.